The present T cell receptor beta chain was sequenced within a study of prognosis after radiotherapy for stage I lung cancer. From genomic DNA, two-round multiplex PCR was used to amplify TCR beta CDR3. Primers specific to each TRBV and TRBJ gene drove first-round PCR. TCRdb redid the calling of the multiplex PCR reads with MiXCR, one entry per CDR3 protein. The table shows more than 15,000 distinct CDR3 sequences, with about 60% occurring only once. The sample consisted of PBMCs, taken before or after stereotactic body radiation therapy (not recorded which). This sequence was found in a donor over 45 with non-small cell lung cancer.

CDR3 protein: CASSPYGYTF. CDR3 nucleotides: TGTGCCAGCAGTCCCTATGGCTACACCTTC. The gene calls are TRBV6-2 or TRBV6-3 and TRBJ1-2; D is unresolved. CDR3 length equals 10 residues. Germline V gives CDR1 MNHEY, CDR2 SVGEGT. V dropped 5 bases and J dropped 4 bases, with 2 bases sitting between them.